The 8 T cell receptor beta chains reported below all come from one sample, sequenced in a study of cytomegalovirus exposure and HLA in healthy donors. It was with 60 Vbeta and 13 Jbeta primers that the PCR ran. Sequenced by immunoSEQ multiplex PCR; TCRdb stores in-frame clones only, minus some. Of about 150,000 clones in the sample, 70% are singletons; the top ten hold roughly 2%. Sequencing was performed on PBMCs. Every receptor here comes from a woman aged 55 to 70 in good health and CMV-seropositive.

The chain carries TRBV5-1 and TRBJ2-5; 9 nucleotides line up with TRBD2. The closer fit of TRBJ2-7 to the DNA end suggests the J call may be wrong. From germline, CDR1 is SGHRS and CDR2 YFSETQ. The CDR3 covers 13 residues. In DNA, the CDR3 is TGCGCCAGCAGCCAGAAGACTAGCGGCGAGCAGTACTTC. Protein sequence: CASSQKTSGEQYF.

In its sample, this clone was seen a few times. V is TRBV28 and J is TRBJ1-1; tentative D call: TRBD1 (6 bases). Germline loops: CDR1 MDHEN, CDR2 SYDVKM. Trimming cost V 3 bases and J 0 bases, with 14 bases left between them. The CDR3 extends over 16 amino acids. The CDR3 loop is CASSLSPGELNTEAFF. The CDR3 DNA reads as TGTGCCAGCAGTTTGAGTCCAGGGGAATTGAACACTGAAGCTTTCTTT.

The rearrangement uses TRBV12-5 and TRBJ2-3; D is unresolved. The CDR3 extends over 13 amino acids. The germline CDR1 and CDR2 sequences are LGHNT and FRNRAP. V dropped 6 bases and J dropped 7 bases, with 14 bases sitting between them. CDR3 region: CASGPERTYTQYF. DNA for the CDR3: TGTGCTAGTGGGCCGGAGAGAACGTATACGCAGTATTTT.

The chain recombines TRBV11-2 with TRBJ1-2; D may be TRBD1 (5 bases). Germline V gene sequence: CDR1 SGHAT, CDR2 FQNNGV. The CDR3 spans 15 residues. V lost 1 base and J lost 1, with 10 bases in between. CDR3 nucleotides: TGTGCCAGCAGCTTAGGGACATCTTTTAACTATGGCTACACCTTC. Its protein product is CASSLGTSFNYGYTF.

In DNA, the CDR3 is TGTGCCATCATCCCCGCGGGAGGGGGTACTGAAGCTTTCTTT. Translating gives CAIIPAGGGTEAFF. This chain links TRBV10-3 with TRBJ1-1; D perhaps matches TRBD1 (6 bases). Germline-derived CDR1 and CDR2 are ENHRY and SYGVKD. The CDR3 runs 14 residues. Trimming shortened V by 7 bases and J by 5 bases, and 17 bases separated the two germline ends.

The CDR3 reads CASSWSRGRTDTQYF. The CDR3, as DNA: TGTGCCAGCAGCTGGAGCAGGGGTCGCACAGATACGCAGTATTTT. The gene calls are TRBV7-3 and TRBJ2-3; a weak D match, TRBD1 (6 bases). The CDR3 has 15 amino acids. Germline CDR1 SGHTA, CDR2 FQGTGA. With 4 bases removed from V and 1 base from J, the gap between germline ends came to 12 bases.

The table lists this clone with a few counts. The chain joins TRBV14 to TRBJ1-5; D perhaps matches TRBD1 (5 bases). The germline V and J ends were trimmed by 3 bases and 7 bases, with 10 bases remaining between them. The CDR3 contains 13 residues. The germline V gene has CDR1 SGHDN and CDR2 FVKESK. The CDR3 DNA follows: TGTGCCAGCAGCCAGGATCAGGGCCAGCCCCAGCATTTT. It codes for CASSQDQGQPQHF.

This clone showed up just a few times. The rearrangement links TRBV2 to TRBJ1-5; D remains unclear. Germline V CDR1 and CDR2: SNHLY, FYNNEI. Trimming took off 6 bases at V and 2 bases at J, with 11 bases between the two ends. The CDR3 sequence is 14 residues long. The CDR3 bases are TGTGCCAGCAGGCCCCCCGGAGGCAATCAGCCCCAGCATTTT. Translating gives CASRPPGGNQPQHF. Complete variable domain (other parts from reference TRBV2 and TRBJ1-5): EPEVTQTPSHQVTQMGQEVILRCVPISNHLYFYWYRQILGQKVEFLVSFYNNEISEKSEIFDDQFSVERPDGSNFTLKIRSTKLEDSAMYFCASRPPGGNQPQHFGDGTRLSIL.